These 30 T cell receptor beta chains share one sample of origin, sequenced in a study of shared clonotypes between healthy human individuals. Method: immunoSEQ multiplex PCR; TCRdb's copy keeps in-frame clones and lacks some. The sample comprises under 2.5 million clones, just under 95% of which are singletons, and 0.37% rests with the top ten. Sequencing used naive CD4+ T cells from PBMCs. Documented subset: CD45RA+ positively selected. The receptors derive from a man between 18 and 29 years old in good health. Some clones in this sample may be carry-over from other donors' samples.

The gene calls are TRBV2 and TRBJ1-6, with D tentatively TRBD1 (5 bases). The V end lost 6 bases, the J end lost 8 bases, and 11 bases lay between the germline ends. The V gene's germline CDR1 is SNHLY and CDR2 FYNNEI. This CDR3 contains 13 residues. For the CDR3, the DNA is TGTGCCAGCAGACAGGAAGTACATTCACCCCTCCACTTT. Its translation: CASRQEVHSPLHF.

This chain's CDR3 is CASSQSRDRGPGANTQYF. CDR3 DNA: TGCGCCAGCAGCCAGTCCCGGGACAGGGGCCCGGGCGCTAATACGCAGTATTTT. The V and J genes are TRBV5-1 and TRBJ2-3; TRBD1 matches at 10 bases. CDR3 length: 18 amino acids. From germline, CDR1 is SGHRS and CDR2 YFSETQ. Trimming at V came to 4 bases and at J to 7 bases, leaving 18 bases not matched to a gene. Looking up the rest from reference TRBV5-1 and TRBJ2-3 gives the full variable domain: KAGVTQTPRYLIKTRGQQVTLSCSPISGHRSVSWYQQTPGQGLQFLFEYFSETQRNKGNFPGRFSGRQFSNSRSEMNVSTLELGDSALYLCASSQSRDRGPGANTQYFGPGTRLTVL.

Only one count was recorded for this clone. V and J are TRBV29-1 and TRBJ2-3; 8 bases map to TRBD1. The germline V gene encodes CDR1 SQVTM and CDR2 ANQGSEA. The CDR3 extends over 14 amino acids. V lost 2 bases to trimming and J lost 1 base; unmatched junction nucleotides: 2. This chain's CDR3 is CSVEPGQGTDTQYF. The CDR3 DNA is TGCAGCGTTGAACCGGGACAGGGCACAGATACGCAGTATTTT.

J is TRBJ1-1 and V is TRBV19; perhaps TRBD1 as D (5 bases). CDR1 and CDR2 (germline): LNHDA, SQIVND (reference sequence). This CDR3 comprises 14 residues. Between the trimmed V and J ends, which lost 3 bases and 0 bases, there was a span of 8 bases. The CDR3 DNA follows: TGTGCCAGTAGTATGGCAGGGTTGAACACTGAAGCTTTCTTT. Encoded protein: CASSMAGLNTEAFF.

The chain joins TRBV7-2 to TRBJ1-1; TRBD1 aligns across 7 bases. Germline CDR1 and CDR2: SGHTA and FQGNSA. The ends lost 6 bases at V and 3 bases at J; junction bases unmatched: 4. There are 13 residues in the CDR3. The CDR3 bases are TGTGCCAGCAGAACCGACAGGGACACTGAAGCTTTCTTT. Its translation: CASRTDRDTEAFF.

This chain joins TRBV11-2 and TRBJ1-1; 8 bases map to TRBD1. Germline CDR1 SGHAT, CDR2 FQNNGV. This CDR3 has 15 amino acids. With V trimmed by 5 bases and J by 1 base, 6 bases remained unmatched. CDR3 amino acids: CASSGRQGWNTEAFF. As DNA, the CDR3 is TGTGCCAGCAGCGGGCGACAGGGGTGGAACACTGAAGCTTTCTTT.

The chain employs TRBV7-3 and TRBJ1-2, with 8 positions matching TRBD1. After removal of 6 bases from V and 7 bases from J, the junction contained 10 bases not matched to a gene. The germline gives CDR1 SGHTA, CDR2 FQGTGA. CDR3 size: 14 residues. The CDR3 nucleotides read TGTGCCAGCAGTCCGACAGGGGAGACTCCTGGCTACACCTTC. Protein sequence: CASSPTGETPGYTF.

The chain joins TRBV6-4 to TRBJ2-3; D might be TRBD2 (6 bases). This CDR3 has 15 amino acids. CDR1 is MRHNA, CDR2 SNTAGT, per germline. V shed 6 bases and J shed 1 base, with 14 bases lying between them. CDR3 in amino acids: CASSLRAGRTDTQYF. The CDR3, as DNA: TGTGCCAGCAGCCTCCGAGCGGGCCGCACAGATACGCAGTATTTT.

A word on this clone: This may stem from a read error, because a much larger clone lies one nucleotide away. The chain couples TRBV7-6 to TRBJ2-3; no definite D call. With 3 bases removed from V and 2 bases from J, the gap between germline ends came to 0 bases. CDR1 and CDR2 from the germline V gene are SGHVS and FNYEAQ. The CDR3 loop spans 11 amino acids. CDR3 in DNA: TGTGCCAGCAGCTTCACAGATACGCAGTATTTT. Protein: CASSFTDTQYF. Looking up the rest from reference TRBV7-6 and TRBJ2-3 gives the full variable domain: GAGVSQSPRYKVTKRGQDVALRCDPISGHVSLYWYRQALGQGPEFLTYFNYEAQQDKSGLPNDRFSAERPEGSISTLTIQRTEQRDSAMYRCASSFTDTQYFGPGTRLTVL.

The J gene is TRBJ1-4, the V gene TRBV16; possibly TRBD1 for D (6 bases). From germline, CDR1 is KGHSY and CDR2 FQNENV. This CDR3 is 13 amino acids long. Trimming cost V 6 bases and J 8 bases, with 13 bases left between them. The DNA for the CDR3 is TGTGCCAGCAGTCACCCCAGGGGCGAAAAACTGTTTTTT. Translated, it gives CASSHPRGEKLFF. The full variable domain, in which reference TRBV16 and TRBJ1-4 provide the parts outside the CDR3, is GEEVAQTPKHLVRGEGQKAKLYCAPIKGHSYVFWYQQVLKNEFKFLISFQNENVFDETGMPKERFSAKCLPNSPCSLEIQATKLEDSAVYFCASSHPRGEKLFFGSGTQLSVL.

About this clone: The sample holds other DNA sequences that translate to the same CDR3. The CDR3 region is CASSSLAGVPDTQYF. CDR3 DNA: TGTGCCAGCAGCTCGCTAGCGGGAGTTCCAGATACGCAGTATTTT. The chain joins TRBV7-2 to TRBJ2-3; 10 positions agree with TRBD2. V lost 4 bases and J lost 4; bases outside the gene matches: 5. Germline CDR1 is SGHTA and CDR2 is FQGNSA. The CDR3 totals 15 residues.

The genes are TRBV7-3 and TRBJ2-7; D gene ambiguous. CDR3 length: 14 residues. Germline loops: CDR1 SGHTA, CDR2 FQGTGA. V lost 0 bases and J 6 bases, leaving 12 bases between the germline ends. CDR3 region: CASSLTGGPFEQYF. The DNA for the CDR3 is TGTGCCAGCAGCTTAACCGGTGGTCCATTCGAGCAGTACTTC.

The chain carries TRBV29-1 and TRBJ2-1; maybe TRBD2 (5 bases). Trimming removed 7 bases from V and 9 bases from J, with 10 bases in between. The CDR3 length is 10 residues. Germline V gene sequence: CDR1 SQVTM, CDR2 ANQGSEA. CDR3 DNA sequence: TGCAGCGGTTGGGGAGCTGAGCAGTTCTTC. It encodes CSGWGAEQFF.

The CDR3 is CATFLGNNKPGTGELFF. The CDR3, as DNA: TGTGCCACCTTTCTCGGGAATAACAAGCCCGGTACCGGGGAGCTGTTTTTT. This chain joins TRBV5-4 and TRBJ2-2; D possibly corresponds to TRBD2 (5 bases). Trimming removed 9 bases at V and 5 bases at J, with 26 bases between. CDR1 and CDR2 (germline): SGHNT, YYREEE (reference sequence). This CDR3 has 17 residues.

This chain links TRBV5-6 with TRBJ2-4; 12 bases fit TRBD2. CDR3 length: 13 residues. V trimming: 4 bases; J trimming: 13 bases; junction bases outside the gene matches: 6. Germline CDR1 SGHDT, CDR2 YYEEEE. CDR3 region: CASSPTSGRPQYF. CDR3 DNA sequence: TGTGCCAGCAGCCCGACTAGCGGGAGACCCCAGTACTTC. The variable domain in full, completed from reference TRBV5-6 and TRBJ2-4, reads DAGVTQSPTHLIKTRGQQVTLRCSPKSGHDTVSWYQQALGQGPQFIFQYYEEEERQRGNFPDRFSGHQFPNYSSELNVNALLLGDSALYLCASSPTSGRPQYFGAGTRLSVL.

The CDR3 coding sequence is TGCGCCAGCAGCCCGGTTACTCGGCAGTCCGGAAACACCATATATTTT. This gives the protein CASSPVTRQSGNTIYF. This chain connects TRBV5-1 to TRBJ1-3; D gene uncertain. The ends were cut back, 4 bases at V and 4 bases at J, with 18 bases in the middle. Germline CDR1 and CDR2: SGHRS and YFSETQ. The CDR3 covers 16 residues.

V gene TRBV14 combines with J gene TRBJ1-4, with D unresolved. V lost 5 bases and J lost 8, with 9 bases in between. Per germline, CDR1 SGHDN and CDR2 FVKESK. This CDR3 comprises 12 residues. The CDR3 region is CASSTRLEKLFF. The CDR3 DNA sequence: TGTGCCAGCAGCACCCGTCTGGAAAAACTGTTTTTT.

This clone was counted once. The genes are TRBV28 and TRBJ2-3, with D tentatively TRBD2 (6 bases). Trimming took 3 bases from V and 2 from J, leaving 12 bases between them. The CDR3 runs to 15 residues. Germline lookup yields CDR1 MDHEN and CDR2 SYDVKM. This chain's CDR3 is CASSFAAGYTDTQYF. The CDR3 DNA reads as TGTGCCAGCAGTTTCGCAGCGGGCTACACAGATACGCAGTATTTT.

Turning to this clone: Other DNA sequences of this sample code for an identical CDR3. The V gene is TRBV7-3, the J gene TRBJ2-1, with TRBD2 identical over 11 bases. The CDR3 length is 15 residues. Germline V lookup: CDR1 SGHTA, CDR2 FQGTGA. Trimming removed 5 bases from V and 3 bases from J; junction bases left unmatched: 3. CDR3 bases: TGTGCCAGCAGCCCAGGGACTAGCGGCTACAATGAGCAGTTCTTC. Protein product: CASSPGTSGYNEQFF.

This chain links TRBV21-1 with TRBJ1-2; the table's D call, TRBD1, has no DNA check behind it. TRBV21-1 is annotated as a pseudogene. The CDR3 consists of 17 residues. The CDR3: CASSKRAGVALNYGYTF. The CDR3 DNA is TGTGCCAGCAGCAAACGGGCAGGGGTGGCCCTTAACTATGGCTACACCTTC.

V usage is TRBV30 and J usage is TRBJ1-5; unclear D gene. The CDR3 runs to 13 residues. V dropped 3 bases and J dropped 4 bases, with 10 bases sitting between them. Germline CDR1 reads GTSNPN; CDR2 reads SVGIG (reference sequence). The CDR3 spells CAWSDAYNQPQHF. The CDR3 region has the DNA TGTGCCTGGAGCGACGCCTATAATCAGCCCCAGCATTTT.

This chain's CDR3 is CASSQNGGDTEAFF. The DNA of the CDR3 is TGTGCCAGCAGCCAAAATGGGGGTGACACTGAAGCTTTCTTT. V is TRBV7-9 and J is TRBJ1-1; a weak D match, TRBD1 (5 bases). V lost 5 bases and J 3 bases, leaving 13 bases between the germline ends. The CDR3 is 14 amino acids. The germline V gene has CDR1 SEHNR and CDR2 FQNEAQ (reference sequence).

V is TRBV7-6 and J is TRBJ2-5, with 10 nucleotides matching TRBD2. Germline V lookup: CDR1 SGHVS, CDR2 FNYEAQ. V was pared by 5 bases and J by 2 bases, with 5 bases of the junction left unmatched. CDR3 length equals 15 residues. CDR3 region: CASSDRTSGQETQYF. DNA for the CDR3: TGTGCCAGCAGCGATCGGACTAGCGGACAAGAGACCCAGTACTTC.

This clone was seen only once. The rearrangement links TRBV29-1 to TRBJ2-1; the match to TRBD2 covers 8 bases. The CDR3 sequence is 12 residues long. Germline V lookup: CDR1 SQVTM, CDR2 ANQGSEA. Trimming cost V 7 bases and J 15 bases; bases outside gene matches: 14. The CDR3 nucleotides are TGCAGCGCTCTCCAACTAAGCGGGAGCCCGTTCTTC. Protein sequence: CSALQLSGSPFF.

About this clone itself: The junction shows a germline mismatch at one end, possibly a read error. The chain uses TRBV5-1 and TRBJ2-7; 10 bases line up with TRBD2. CDR3 length equals 14 residues. Germline-derived CDR1 and CDR2 are SGHRS and YFSETQ. The CDR3 coding sequence is TGCGCCAGCAGCCCACTAGCGGGGATATACGCGCAGTACTTC. It codes for CASSPLAGIYAQYF.

This chain joins TRBV5-1 and TRBJ2-7; 9 bases are shared with TRBD1. Losses at the gene ends were 3 bases for V and 6 bases for J; bases not matched to a gene: 7. Germline loops: CDR1 SGHRS, CDR2 YFSETQ. This CDR3 has 14 amino acids. In DNA, the CDR3 is TGCGCCAGCAGCTCAGGACAGGGGTCGGGCGAGCAGTACTTC. Its translation: CASSSGQGSGEQYF.

The chain employs TRBV28 and TRBJ1-4; the D gene is possibly TRBD1 (5 bases). The V gene's germline CDR1 is MDHEN and CDR2 SYDVKM. The CDR3 has 13 residues. Between the trimmed V and J ends, which lost 8 bases and 7 bases, there was a span of 14 bases. CDR3 region: CASGQGLGEKLFF. The CDR3 DNA is TGTGCCAGCGGTCAGGGTCTGGGTGAAAAACTGTTTTTT.

This sequence joins TRBV2 and TRBJ1-2; tentatively, D is TRBD1 (5 bases). V was shortened by 6 bases and J by 2 bases, with 16 bases between the two germline ends. This CDR3 region has 15 residues. Germline V gives CDR1 SNHLY, CDR2 FYNNEI. CDR3 coding DNA: TGTGCCAGCAGGTCAACCGGGACGGGGAACTATGGCTACACCTTC. It translates to CASRSTGTGNYGYTF.

This chain links TRBV4-1 with TRBJ2-1; 8 positions agree with TRBD2. Unmatched junction bases numbered 11, after V lost 1 base and J lost 6 bases. Germline V gene lookup returns CDR1 MGHRA and CDR2 YSYEKL. This CDR3 has 17 amino acids. The CDR3 DNA sequence: TGCGCCAGCAGCCAAGGCTTCCCCCCCGGGAGGGCCAATGAGCAGTTCTTC. Translating gives CASSQGFPPGRANEQFF.

The rearrangement links TRBV9 to TRBJ2-5, with 11 bases aligning to TRBD2. V was pared by 3 bases and J by 0 bases, with 4 bases of the junction left unmatched. The CDR3 runs to 16 residues. Looked up from germline, CDR1 is SGDLS and CDR2 is YYNGEE. CDR3 sequence reads: CASSDPGLADQETQYF. CDR3 sequence (DNA): TGTGCCAGCAGCGATCCGGGACTAGCGGACCAAGAGACCCAGTACTTC.